These 3 T cell receptor beta chains were all obtained from the same sample, sequenced in a study of graft-versus-host responses after intestinal transplantation. Here immunoSEQ multiplex PCR was the method, and the copy in TCRdb shows in-frame clones only, minus some. Among about 70,000 clones listed, 90% were seen once. For these receptors, no antigen is known. The sequencing used unstimulated CD8+ T cells sorted from spleen or lymph node cells, collected before intestinal transplant. All receptors derive from a human donor who received an intestinal transplant.

This chain uses TRBV27 with TRBJ1-2, with no clear D. Trimming shortened V by 3 bases and J by 1 base, and 9 bases separated the two germline ends. This CDR3 has 14 residues. From germline, CDR1 is MNHEY and CDR2 SMNVEV (reference sequence). This chain's CDR3 is CASSLGGNNYGYTF. The CDR3 coding sequence is TGTGCCAGCAGTTTGGGAGGGAATAACTATGGCTACACCTTC.

In regard to this clone: Distinct nucleotide sequences in the sample also encode this CDR3. V is TRBV27 and J is TRBJ1-5; D gene uncertain. The CDR3 runs 12 residues. Germline CDR1 reads MNHEY; CDR2 reads SMNVEV (reference sequence). V dropped 3 bases and J dropped 6 bases, with 6 bases sitting between them. This CDR3 is CASSFPGQPQHF. The CDR3 DNA sequence: TGTGCCAGCAGTTTCCCCGGTCAGCCCCAGCATTTT.

The V gene is TRBV7-8, the J gene TRBJ2-1, with 8 bases identical to TRBD1. Trimming took 5 bases from V and 9 from J; bases not matched to a gene: 12. The CDR3 has 15 amino acids. Looked up from germline, CDR1 is SGHVS and CDR2 is FQNEAQ. Here the CDR3 reads CASSPGTGFTIEQFF. DNA of the CDR3: TGTGCCAGCAGCCCCGGGACAGGATTTACGATTGAGCAGTTCTTC. Full variable domain (remainder filled in from reference TRBV7-8 and TRBJ2-1): GAGVSQSPRYKVAKRGQDVALRCDPISGHVSLFWYQQALGQGPEFLTYFQNEAQLDKSGLPSDRFFAERPEGSVSTLKIQRTQQEDSAVYLCASSPGTGFTIEQFFGPGTRLTVL.